These T cell receptor beta chains were read from a single sample in a study of monozygotic twins with inflammatory bowel disease. TCRdb derives one entry per CDR3 protein from the 5' RACE reads, leaving out DNA. The sample has over 120,000 distinct CDR3 sequences. Sequencing was done on a sample of blood. The receptors stem from a human donor with ulcerative colitis or Crohn's disease, or a healthy co-twin of an affected twin (not recorded which). CDR3s include the opening cysteine and the closing phenylalanine or tryptophan.

TRBV20-1	TRBJ2-7	CSARVLAGGFYEQYF
TRBV27	TRBJ2-7	CASSLGVGHQQYF
TRBV28	TRBJ2-3	CASSLSAPGSADTQYF
TRBV29-1	TRBJ2-3	CSVAHTDTQYF
TRBV5-1	TRBJ2-1	CASSLGASGNNEQFF
TRBV29-1	TRBJ2-5	CSSKGGKETQYF
TRBV27	TRBJ1-6	CASRGQPRSYNSPLHF
TRBV7-9	TRBJ2-1	CASRLEGLASHNEQFF
TRBV6-1	TRBJ1-2	CASSTRTGAGYGYTF
TRBV10-3	TRBJ2-5	CAISKPGAETQYF
TRBV30	TRBJ1-2	CTWSVDRSYGYTF
TRBV30	TRBJ2-7	CAWSRGGRFNEQYF
TRBV9	TRBJ2-1	CASSDPGYNEQFF
TRBV10-3	TRBJ1-5	CAISAGEAQHF
TRBV5-1	TRBJ2-1	CASSLAPREEGEQFF
TRBV6-4	TRBJ2-1	CASSDRTSGSNEQFF
TRBV30	TRBJ1-4	CAWHRDSNEKLFF
TRBV5-1	TRBJ2-6	CASSVASLLGANVLTF